This is a list of T cell receptor beta chains from one sample in a study of cytomegalovirus exposure and HLA in healthy donors. Produced via immunoSEQ multiplex PCR; TCRdb's table is partial and in-frame only. Of 180,000 or so clones in the sample, about 89% were seen once. The specimen sequenced was PBMCs. Receptor source: a man younger than 40 in good health and CMV-seropositive. The CDR3 runs from the conserved cysteine through the conserved F or W. The order of the fields is clone size, V gene, D gene, J gene, CDR3 DNA, CDR3 protein. The D gene is left open where the match is weak. Clone size is stated in some rows and not others, as once, few, many or a class when expanded.

-,TRBV4-1,-,TRBJ2-5,TGCGCCAGCAGCCCGGGTGGGGGGGAGACCCAGTACTTC,CASSPGGGETQYF
-,TRBV6-6,-,TRBJ2-2,TGTGCCAGCAATTACCCCCGTACTGGCACCGGGGAGCTGTTTTTT,CASNYPRTGTGELFF
-,TRBV5-1,-,TRBJ2-7,TGCGCCAGCAGCTTGGTGGTTTCGACATCCTTCCCCTACGAGCAGTACTTC,CASSLVVSTSFPYEQYF
-,TRBV5-6,-,TRBJ1-2,TGTGCCAGCAGCTTCTTCGGGGAGGATGGCTACACCTTC,CASSFFGEDGYTF
-,TRBV27,-,TRBJ2-7,TGTGCCAGCAGTCCAGGACAGTCCTACGAGCAGTACTTC,CASSPGQSYEQYF
-,TRBV6-6,TRBD1,TRBJ1-6,TGTGCCAGCAGTCAGTACAGGGGAGGGGATTCACCCCTCCACTTT,CASSQYRGGDSPLHF
-,TRBV6-5,TRBD2,TRBJ2-1,TGTGCCAGCAGACCGGGACTAGCTAGGAGAGAGCAGTTCTTC,CASRPGLARREQFF
few,TRBV10-3,TRBD1,TRBJ2-7,TGTGCCATCAGTACGGGACAGGTTTACGAGCAGTACTTC,CAISTGQVYEQYF
-,TRBV4-2,TRBD2,TRBJ2-7,TGTGCCAGCAGCCAAGTAGCGGGAGTGGGGTACGAGCAGTACTTC,CASSQVAGVGYEQYF
-,TRBV6-5,-,TRBJ1-1,TGTGCCAGCAGTGAATGGCAGAGTGGAACTGAAGCTTTCTTT,CASSEWQSGTEAFF
-,TRBV6-6,-,TRBJ1-1,TGTGCCAGCAGTTACTTCCCAGTGAACACTGAAGCTTTCTTT,CASSYFPVNTEAFF